The entry that follows covers one TCR beta chain sequence. This clone was recorded once. The antigen it binds to is not known. Base qualities were left out, and no much larger clone turns up one base away. The sample originates from a study of cytomegalovirus exposure and HLA in healthy donors (dated by TCRdb to the late 2010s). Regarding the complete study: An earlier analysis of roughly 610 of the donors reported under 300 Gb of sequence data and around 110 million unique TCR beta sequences obtained from about 179 million T cells. All discovery cohort repertoires had been generated on a single sequencing platform. The study aimed to test whether signatures of past pathogen exposure could be identified by cataloging public T cell receptors. High-throughput TCR immunosequencing, statistical association of individual TCRs with disease status, and machine learning were combined to predict cytomegalovirus infection status. An early release that covered around 590 HLA-typed donors contained 250 to 350 gigabases of sequencing data and tens of millions of unique TCR sequences. A later genetic analysis took genome-wide SNP genotypes for about 55% of the roughly 670 donors and used that subset as a discovery cohort. The T cell repertoires of around 730 subjects were profiled by immunosequencing and related to cytomegalovirus serostatus. To decide whether each TCR beta V gene segment behaved as functional or pseudogenic, an earlier analysis of several hundred of the donors relied on high-throughput TCR beta sequencing. The genetic ancestry cluster associated with self-reported Caucasian donors included 65% to 90% of the 398 genotyped donors. HLA typing included class I and class II loci at four-digit resolution. The number of typed donors differed by locus: roughly 629-640 for A, B, C, DRB1 and DQB1; 500 to 550 for DQA1; about 600 for DPA1; and roughly 490 for DPB1. The later analysis used no new phenotypic data to find candidate immune exposures, relying instead on TCR beta sequences and their occurrence across donors. Besides the first cohort of some 670 subjects, a separate validation cohort made up of around 120 different subjects was used. Donor age, sex, ethnicity and CMV serostatus were compiled alongside the repertoire data. In a later analysis, previously published TCR beta repertoires from 666 donors were re-analyzed and high-resolution HLA genotyping was added so that TCR occurrence patterns could be studied. A few DR-DQ haplotypes were handled as single units for association and clustering because linkage in the cohort was strong. Among around 400 genotyped donors of the cohort, an average of around 240,000 unique TCR beta nucleotide sequences were sequenced per donor, around 20% of them non-productive. Study-wide findings and limitations: A later genetic analysis reported fewer N-insertions in productive TCRs among donors in an Asian-associated ancestry cluster than the roughly 670-donor mean. Several of the top co-occurrence clusters appeared to be linked to parvovirus B19, influenza, CMV and Epstein-Barr virus, according to a later analysis. In a later analysis, HLA-associated TCR beta chains were found to be more clonally expanded and to have lower generation probabilities than equally common non-associated chains. Cytomegalovirus status was reported to be diagnosed by the classifier with high specificity and sensitivity in both the original and validation cohorts. According to a later analysis, TCR association rates differed among HLA loci, with DRB1 alleles showing the most associated TCRs and HLA-C alleles showing the fewest. Broadly in line with IMGT annotations, most TCR beta V segments showed up in productive rearrangements about 87% or about 30% of the time in an earlier analysis of around 550 of the donors. The cohort was sequenced for TCR beta chains only, and without alpha or paired-chain data the features that could be detected were limited. In a later genetic analysis, a missense DCLRE1C variant was associated with V-gene and J-gene trimming of TCR beta chains, and the association was replicated in an independent cohort. The authors suggested that the approach could potentially be extended to other disease states and immunological phenotypes. A later analysis associated roughly 17,000 TCR beta sequences with specific HLA alleles at a false discovery rate of 0.05. Correlated functional status among segregating V segments might reflect linkage disequilibrium, but an unknown experimental factor could not be ruled out. Roughly uniform sequencing depth across donors was assumed in presence/absence analyses, although this assumption may not hold. For the cohort, immune exposure information was limited to CMV serostatus. While some public TCRs were present in many individuals, most TCR sequences turned up only very rarely across donors. Three of the identified cytomegalovirus-associated TCR beta chains were confirmed in vitro to be specific for cytomegalovirus antigens. Because counts were too low, roughly 16 rarely observed V segments, including chromosome 9 orphons, were excluded from the earlier analysis of about 500 of the donors. Because HLA typing was unavailable for some donors at each locus, only the typed subset was used in association tests. Strong co-occurrence of HLA alleles, especially DR and DQ, made assigning TCR associations to individual alleles difficult. A further reported finding was that TCR beta sequences accurately predicted the HLA-A and HLA-B alleles for most subjects in the first cohort. According to a later analysis, most CMV-associated TCR beta chains appeared to be HLA-restricted, and the HLA associations seemed to be driven largely by CMV exposure. A cluster of highly shared sequence variants was judged likely to represent a technical artifact of the sequencing pipeline. The study gave a list of around 170 TCR beta chains associated with cytomegalovirus.

The library was generated by the immunoSEQ multiplex PCR assay. The multiplex PCR relied on a mix of 60 forward primers for TCR Vbeta segments and 13 reverse primers for TCR Jbeta segments. The CDR3 region of rearranged TCR beta genes was amplified from genomic DNA with a multiplex PCR assay. The amplified TCR beta libraries were sequenced on the Illumina HiSeq System as 87-base-pair reads. In the paper's pipeline: A later analysis tallied around 80 million unique TCR beta chains across the 666 repertoires, and about 10 million of those chains were shared by two or more donors. To remove PCR and sequencing errors, raw reads were error-corrected and collapsed into unique sequences using a nearest-neighbor algorithm that merged closely related sequences. Alignment of CDR3 sequences to IMGT reference sequences was used to assign V, D and J gene segments. For a sequence to be retained, a match of at least six nucleotides was required to both a V gene segment and a J gene segment. A rearrangement was called productive if the CDR3 had no stop codons and remained in frame with V and J, and every other rearrangement was called non-productive. CDR3 was defined according to IMGT convention as the region running from the second conserved V-encoded cysteine to the conserved J-encoded phenylalanine. The earlier analysis of around 640 of the donors excluded sequences that lacked an unambiguous match to a single V gene segment. In an earlier analysis of a few hundred of the donors, a V segment was called functional when productive rearrangements were above 56.7%, and segregating when the standard deviation between donors exceeded 5%. A statistical classification framework was built for diagnosing cytomegalovirus status from the catalog of TCR beta chain sequences. In a later analysis, V and J genes were assigned by comparing TCR nucleotide sequences against IMGT/GENE-DB human TR gene sequences. The TCRdist pipeline was used in a later analysis to assign CDR3 sequences and most-parsimonious VDJ recombination scenarios. A later analysis defined each TCR beta chain by its CDR3 amino acid sequence plus V-gene family, and excluded reads lacking a unique V-gene family. As a way to deal with suspected cross-contamination and a sequencing artifact, a later analysis dropped nearly 600 nucleotide sequences that were highly shared and had low generation probability. In a later analysis, a clonal expansion index was calculated for each public chain from normalized within-repertoire ranks of inferred template counts. Generation probabilities in a later analysis came from a VDJ recombination model fitted to out-of-frame rearrangements, and those results were checked against IGoR. A later analysis scored TCR-TCR, TCR-HLA and TCR-CMV co-occurrence with hypergeometric tests, applying a repertoire-size bias correction to TCR pairs. To estimate false discovery rates, a later analysis permuted the HLA or CMV assignments 20 times. In a later analysis, co-occurring TCRs were grouped using DBSCAN, with TCRdist sequence similarity added in when clustering inside HLA-allele-positive subsets. Repertoires with fewer than 30,000 or more than 120,000 public chains were left out of co-occurrence clustering, as were about 5 repertoires with anomalous nucleotide sharing. Here the immuneACCESS table is served through TCRdb, limited to in-frame sequences with V and J called. Missing clones are a known gap in these copies; in checked studies unresolved V genes cover under half, and the rest lacks a known reason. The D gene and trimming were derived from the DNA, and the V and J assignments and clone size from that table. The sample table records 210,000 or so clones; 80% to 90% of these occur just once. The biggest ten clones account for over 1% of the sample.

The cohort comprised 710 or so healthy bone marrow donors. At the time of sampling, every cohort member was nominally healthy, though immune exposures that went unrecorded were likely present. The donor tested CMV seronegative and was one of the 352 seronegative cohort members. Each donor provided a peripheral blood sample, and peripheral blood mononuclear cells were used for TCR beta sequencing. The Qiagen DNeasy Blood Extraction Kit was used to extract genomic DNA from the blood cell samples. The TCR comes from a man aged 25 to 45 in good health and CMV-seronegative. The specimen was PBMCs.

DNA sequence: TGTTTGACGGGGGGCGTATCGGATACGCAGTATTTT. Its protein reads: CLTGGVSDTQYF. The rearranged chain carries TRBV7-9 and TRBJ2-3; a tentative D call is TRBD2 (7 bases match). CDR1 and CDR2 (SEHNR, FQNEAQ) derive from the germline V gene (reference sequence). The CDR3 numbers 12 residues from cysteine through phenylalanine. Only the CDR3 portion is preserved as DNA: 36 bases, with reading frame beginning at the first base.